Below, 18 T cell receptor beta chains from the same sample are listed, as sequenced in a study of T cell responses to AZD1222 COVID-19 vaccine. Method: immunoSEQ multiplex PCR; TCRdb's copy keeps in-frame clones and lacks some. In the table there are approximately 100,000 clones, roughly nine tenths of which are singletons. The sequenced sample was peripheral blood, obtained 28 days after the second AZD1222 dose. These receptors all stem from an adult who received the AZD1222 COVID-19 vaccine.

This rearrangement joins TRBV7-8 to TRBJ2-5; TRBD2 matches at 7 bases. Germline assignment: CDR1 SGHVS and CDR2 FQNEAQ. This CDR3 spans 15 amino acids. V trimming: 1 base; J trimming: 5 bases; junction bases outside the gene matches: 7. The CDR3 spells CASSLVAGRAETQYF. CDR3 DNA sequence: TGTGCCAGCAGCTTAGTCGCGGGGAGGGCGGAGACCCAGTACTTC.

This chain links TRBV25-1 with TRBJ1-1; 9 bases are shared with TRBD1. Germline loops: CDR1 MGHDK, CDR2 SYGVNS. This CDR3 has 15 amino acids. J was trimmed by 5 bases and V by 4 bases; bases with no gene match: 8. This CDR3 is CASSASTGGFTEAFF. The CDR3 nucleotides are TGTGCCAGCAGTGCCTCGACAGGGGGATTTACTGAAGCTTTCTTT.

This chain uses TRBV19 with TRBJ1-5, with D unclear. V lost 5 bases to trimming and J lost 11 bases, with 16 bases between them. CDR1 and CDR2 (germline): LNHDA, SQIVND (reference sequence). This CDR3 has 13 residues. The CDR3 is CASSVERGGSQHF. CDR3 bases: TGTGCCAGTAGTGTGGAGCGGGGAGGTTCCCAGCATTTT.

The chain joins TRBV19 to TRBJ1-6; 7 nucleotides match TRBD1. CDR1 is LNHDA and CDR2 is SQIVND in the germline V gene (reference sequence). The CDR3 length is 15 residues. V shed 5 bases, J shed 7 bases, and the junction held 8 bases outside the gene matches. CDR3 loop: CASSEYRGTNSPLHF. The CDR3, as DNA: TGTGCCAGTAGTGAGTACAGGGGAACAAATTCACCCCTCCACTTT.

This clone was seen once. V and J are TRBV24-1 and TRBJ2-1; D might be TRBD1 (5 bases). The CDR3 runs to 16 residues. V shed 1 base and J shed 5 bases, with 14 bases lying between them. Germline CDR1 and CDR2: KGHDR and SFDVKD. As DNA, the CDR3 is TGTGCCACCAGTGATTTCAGCCAGTCAGGGAACAATGAGCAGTTCTTC. The encoded protein is CATSDFSQSGNNEQFF.

The chain recombines TRBV7-9 with TRBJ2-5; 13 positions agree with TRBD2. The CDR3 is 16 residues long. V shed 5 bases, J shed 4 bases, and the junction held 7 bases outside the gene matches. CDR1 is SEHNR, CDR2 FQNEAQ, per germline (reference sequence). This CDR3 reads CASSRGTSGISETQYF. As DNA, the CDR3 is TGTGCCAGCAGCCGAGGGACTAGCGGGATATCAGAGACCCAGTACTTC.

This clone appeared a few times. The chain recombines TRBV28 with TRBJ2-1; tentative D call: TRBD2 (5 bases). The V end lost 7 bases, the J end lost 4 bases, and 17 bases lay between the germline ends. Germline V gene lookup returns CDR1 MDHEN and CDR2 SYDVKM. The CDR3 sequence is 15 residues long. CDR3 DNA: TGTGCCAGCAATAAGAGGACTCCTAAATACAATGAGCAGTTCTTC. It is translated as CASNKRTPKYNEQFF.

The rearrangement uses TRBV5-1 and TRBJ1-2, with D possibly being TRBD1 (6 bases). The V and J ends lost 4 bases and 8 bases respectively, with 18 bases between them. This CDR3 comprises 14 residues. The germline gives CDR1 SGHRS, CDR2 YFSETQ. The CDR3 DNA reads TGCGCCAGCAGCGAAACGTGGACAGCGAAGGGCTACACCTTC. It is translated as CASSETWTAKGYTF.

The rearrangement uses TRBV10-1 and TRBJ2-7; D possibly matches TRBD1 or TRBD2 (6 bases each). Germline assignment: CDR1 WNHNN and CDR2 SYGVQD (reference sequence). CDR3 size: 15 residues. Trimming shortened V by 6 bases and J by 6 bases, and 21 bases separated the two germline ends. The CDR3 nucleotides read TGCGCCAGCAGCCCGGGACAACAAAAAGCGGGCGAGCAGTACTTC. Amino acid sequence: CASSPGQQKAGEQYF.

Here the CDR3 reads CASSLARSHFNYGYTF. CDR3 nucleotide sequence: TGTGCCAGCAGCTTGGCCAGGAGCCACTTTAACTATGGCTACACCTTC. The V gene is TRBV5-8, the J gene TRBJ1-2; D gene ambiguous. Germline loops: CDR1 SGHTS, CDR2 YDEGEE. The CDR3 contains 16 residues. Trimming pared 0 bases from V and 1 base from J, leaving 13 bases between.

The V and J genes are TRBV5-1 and TRBJ1-1; tentatively, D is TRBD1 (6 bases). Trimming left V 0 bases short and J 7 bases short, with 10 bases between. The V gene's germline CDR1 is SGHRS and CDR2 YFSETQ. The CDR3 runs to 13 residues. CDR3 sequence reads: CASSLAGGYEAFF. CDR3 sequence (DNA): TGCGCCAGCAGCTTGGCCGGGGGCTATGAAGCTTTCTTT.

V is TRBV28 and J is TRBJ2-7; 15 bases match TRBD2. V shed 5 bases, J shed 7 bases, and the junction held 9 bases outside the gene matches. This CDR3 spans 16 amino acids. Germline CDR1 MDHEN, CDR2 SYDVKM. In DNA, the CDR3 is TGTGCCAGCAGTACGGGACTAGCGGGAGGTGTTTCGGAGCAGTACTTC. Its translation: CASSTGLAGGVSEQYF.

J is TRBJ2-1 and V is TRBV7-6; 9 bases line up with TRBD2. The length of the CDR3 is 15 residues. Germline CDR1 reads SGHVS; CDR2 reads FNYEAQ. V trimming: 0 bases; J trimming: 5 bases; junction bases outside the gene matches: 2. The CDR3 nucleotides read TGTGCCAGCAGCTTAGCGGGACTAGCAGACAATGAGCAGTTCTTC. Amino acid sequence: CASSLAGLADNEQFF.

V gene TRBV2 combines with J gene TRBJ1-1, with 7 nucleotides matching TRBD1. The CDR3 contains 14 residues. V was clipped by 8 bases and J by 0 bases; unmatched bases: 6. Germline V CDR1 and CDR2: SNHLY, FYNNEI. The CDR3 here is CASGTGAVNTEAFF. CDR3 nucleotide sequence: TGTGCCAGCGGTACAGGGGCCGTGAACACTGAAGCTTTCTTT.

The chain has TRBV7-8 and TRBJ2-7, with D possibly TRBD2 on 5 matching bases. CDR3 length: 13 amino acids. The V end was cut by 5 bases, the J end by 3 bases, with 11 bases between. Germline CDR1 is SGHVS and CDR2 is FQNEAQ. CDR3 protein: CASSLPRGYEQYF. The CDR3 bases are TGTGCCAGCAGCCTACCTCGGGGCTACGAGCAGTACTTC.

The J gene is TRBJ2-3, the V gene TRBV9; possible D gene TRBD1, 6 bases. The ends were cut back, 4 bases at V and 0 bases at J, with 18 bases in the middle. The CDR3 consists of 17 residues. From germline, CDR1 is SGDLS and CDR2 YYNGEE. The chain's CDR3 is CASSPSSGTTSTDTQYF. The CDR3 region has the DNA TGTGCCAGCAGCCCTTCCTCAGGGACAACTAGCACAGATACGCAGTATTTT.

The rearrangement uses TRBV27 and TRBJ1-3, with D hard to call. The V and J ends lost 2 bases and 3 bases respectively, with 14 bases between them. This CDR3 comprises 16 residues. Per germline, CDR1 MNHEY and CDR2 SMNVEV (reference sequence). The CDR3: CASSLRGQNLGNTIYF. The CDR3 DNA reads TGTGCCAGCAGTTTAAGAGGCCAGAACCTTGGAAACACCATATATTTT.

The chain carries TRBV3-1 (or the pseudogene TRBV3-2) and TRBJ2-2, with D tentatively TRBD1 or TRBD2 (6 bases each). The CDR3 is 14 residues long. The germline V gene has CDR1 LGHDT and CDR2 YNNKEL (reference sequence). Trimming stripped 4 bases from V and 4 bases from J, with 10 bases between. The CDR3: CASSRGAGTGELFF. The DNA of the CDR3 is TGTGCCAGCAGCCGGGGGGCGGGCACCGGGGAGCTGTTTTTT.